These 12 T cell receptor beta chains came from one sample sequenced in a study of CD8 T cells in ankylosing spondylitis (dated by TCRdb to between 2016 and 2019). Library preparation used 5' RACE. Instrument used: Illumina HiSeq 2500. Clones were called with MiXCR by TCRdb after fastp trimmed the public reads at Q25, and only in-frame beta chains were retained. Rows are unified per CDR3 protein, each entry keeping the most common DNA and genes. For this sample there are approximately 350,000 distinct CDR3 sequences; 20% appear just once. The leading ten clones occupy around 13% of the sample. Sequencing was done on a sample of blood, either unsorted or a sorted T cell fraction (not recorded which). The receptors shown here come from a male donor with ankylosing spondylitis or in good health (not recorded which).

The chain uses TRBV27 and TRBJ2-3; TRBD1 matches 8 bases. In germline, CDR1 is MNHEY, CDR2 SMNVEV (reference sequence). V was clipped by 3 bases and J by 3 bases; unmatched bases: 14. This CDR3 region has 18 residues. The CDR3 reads CASSFAVPGQVVTDTQYF. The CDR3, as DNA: TGTGCCAGCAGTTTCGCCGTTCCGGGACAGGTAGTGACAGATACGCAGTATTTT.

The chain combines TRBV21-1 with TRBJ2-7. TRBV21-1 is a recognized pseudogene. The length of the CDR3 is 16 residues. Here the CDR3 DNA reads TGTGCCAGCAGCAAAGGGGGAACCACCAGCTCCTACGAGCAGTACTTC. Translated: CASSKGGTTSSYEQYF.

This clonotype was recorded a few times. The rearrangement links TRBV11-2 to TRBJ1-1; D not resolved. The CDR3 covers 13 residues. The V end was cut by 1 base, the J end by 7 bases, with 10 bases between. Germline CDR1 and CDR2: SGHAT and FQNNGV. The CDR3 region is CASSLGYRGEAFF. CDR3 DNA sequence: TGTGCCAGCAGCTTAGGGTACCGGGGTGAAGCTTTCTTT.

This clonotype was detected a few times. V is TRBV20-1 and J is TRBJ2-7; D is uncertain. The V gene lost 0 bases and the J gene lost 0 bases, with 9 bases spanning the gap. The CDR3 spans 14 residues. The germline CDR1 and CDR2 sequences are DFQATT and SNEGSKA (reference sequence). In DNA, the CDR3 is TGCAGTGCTAGAGATCGGCGCGTCTCCTACGAGCAGTACTTC. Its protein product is CSARDRRVSYEQYF.

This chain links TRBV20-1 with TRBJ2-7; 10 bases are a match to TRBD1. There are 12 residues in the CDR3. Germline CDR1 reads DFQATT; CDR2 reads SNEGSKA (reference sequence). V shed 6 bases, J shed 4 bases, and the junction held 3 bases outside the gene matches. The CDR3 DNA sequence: TGCAGTGCCTCGGGACAGGGGTACGAGCAGTACTTC. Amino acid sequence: CSASGQGYEQYF.

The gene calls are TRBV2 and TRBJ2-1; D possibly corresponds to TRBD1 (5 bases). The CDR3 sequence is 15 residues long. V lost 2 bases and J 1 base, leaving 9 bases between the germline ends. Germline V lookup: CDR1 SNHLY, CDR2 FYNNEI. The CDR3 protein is CASSEFQGSYNEQFF. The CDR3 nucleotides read TGTGCCAGCAGTGAATTTCAGGGTTCCTACAATGAGCAGTTCTTC.

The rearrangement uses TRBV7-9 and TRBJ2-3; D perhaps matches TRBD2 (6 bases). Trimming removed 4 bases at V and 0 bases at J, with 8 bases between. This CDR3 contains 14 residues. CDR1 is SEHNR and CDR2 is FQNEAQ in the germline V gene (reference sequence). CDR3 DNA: TGTGCCAGCAGCTGGCGGGACAGCACAGATACGCAGTATTTT. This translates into CASSWRDSTDTQYF.

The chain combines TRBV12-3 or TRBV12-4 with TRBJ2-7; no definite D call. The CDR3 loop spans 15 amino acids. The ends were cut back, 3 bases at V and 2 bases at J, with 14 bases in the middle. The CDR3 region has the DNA TGTGCCAGCAGTTTTACGGGCCCCGGAGCCTACGAGCAGTACTTC. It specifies CASSFTGPGAYEQYF.

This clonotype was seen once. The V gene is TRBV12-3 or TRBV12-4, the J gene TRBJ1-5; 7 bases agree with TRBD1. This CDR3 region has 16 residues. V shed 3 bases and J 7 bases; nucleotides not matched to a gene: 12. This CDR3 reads CASSFGQLTTGQPQHF. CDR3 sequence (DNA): TGTGCCAGCAGTTTTGGACAGTTGACGACAGGGCAGCCCCAGCATTTT.

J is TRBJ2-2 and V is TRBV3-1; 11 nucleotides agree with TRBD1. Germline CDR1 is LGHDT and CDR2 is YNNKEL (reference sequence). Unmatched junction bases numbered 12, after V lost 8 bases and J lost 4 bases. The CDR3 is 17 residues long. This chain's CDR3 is CASCLADRGHGTGELFF. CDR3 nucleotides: TGTGCCAGCTGTCTCGCGGACAGGGGGCACGGCACCGGGGAGCTGTTTTTT.

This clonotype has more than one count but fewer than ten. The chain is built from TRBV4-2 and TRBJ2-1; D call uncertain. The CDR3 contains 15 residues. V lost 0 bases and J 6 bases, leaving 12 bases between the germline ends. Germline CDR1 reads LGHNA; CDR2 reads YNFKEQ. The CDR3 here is CASSQEDTWLNEQFF. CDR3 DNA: TGTGCCAGCAGCCAAGAGGATACGTGGCTCAATGAGCAGTTCTTC.

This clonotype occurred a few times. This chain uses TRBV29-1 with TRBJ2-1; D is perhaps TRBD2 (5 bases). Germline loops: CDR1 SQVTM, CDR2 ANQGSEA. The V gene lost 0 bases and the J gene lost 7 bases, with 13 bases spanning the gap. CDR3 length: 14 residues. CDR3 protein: CSVEDPSWRNEQFF. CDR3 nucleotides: TGCAGCGTTGAAGATCCCTCATGGAGGAATGAGCAGTTCTTC.